This is a list of T cell receptor beta chains from one sample in a study of long-term antiretroviral therapy in people with HIV. Data came from immunoSEQ multiplex PCR; TCRdb stores just in-frame clones and leaves some out. This sample has some 17,000 clones, with about 84% found just once. Source: unsorted PBMCs, taken about 1.2 years before starting antiretroviral therapy. The receptors derive from a man aged 30-40 years with HIV. The CDR3 runs from the conserved cysteine through the conserved F or W.

J | V | CDR3
TRBJ1-5 | TRBV6-1 | CASLRDYNQPQHF
TRBJ2-7 | TRBV6-1 | CASARDRGGRDF
TRBJ1-3 | TRBV27 | CASSSSQGPGNTIYF
TRBJ1-4 | TRBV18 | CASSPFSRAGEKLFF
TRBJ1-4 | TRBV28 | CASSLTGATNEKLFF
TRBJ1-1 | TRBV9 | CASTQATGQNTEAFF
TRBJ1-1 | TRBV18 | CASLSRGGTTEAFF
TRBJ1-2 | TRBV14 | CASSLFGYGYTF
TRBJ2-2 | TRBV15 | CATSLMKNTGELFF
TRBJ1-5 | TRBV6-4 | CASSGPQGLQPQHF
TRBJ2-1 | TRBV5-5 | CASSLRLAPMEQFF
TRBJ1-5 | TRBV19 | CASKDRTPQPQHF
TRBJ1-5 | TRBV6-1 | CASSEVLEAEYSNQPQHF
TRBJ1-1 | TRBV12-2 | CASRPEPQGVETTEAFF
TRBJ2-7 | TRBV7-8 | CASSLARLDYEQYF